The subject of this entry is one T cell receptor (beta chain). The CDR3 extends over 15 amino acids. In germline, CDR1 is MNHEY, CDR2 SMNVEV (reference sequence). V gave up 3 bases and J gave up 4 bases, with 15 bases separating them. The data were taken from a study of identifying expanded T cells in peripheral blood. Profiling relied on immunoSEQ multiplex PCR, and the TCRdb table lists in-frame clones only, not all of them. Of 100,000 or so clones listed, over 80% are singletons. The chain has TRBV27 and TRBJ1-2; D call uncertain. Sequences were obtained from blood. This clonotype was obtained from a person between 18 and 75 years old in good health. This CDR3 reads CASSLVYPTSYGYTF. Here the CDR3 DNA reads TGTGCCAGCAGTTTGGTTTATCCCACTTCCTATGGCTACACCTTC.